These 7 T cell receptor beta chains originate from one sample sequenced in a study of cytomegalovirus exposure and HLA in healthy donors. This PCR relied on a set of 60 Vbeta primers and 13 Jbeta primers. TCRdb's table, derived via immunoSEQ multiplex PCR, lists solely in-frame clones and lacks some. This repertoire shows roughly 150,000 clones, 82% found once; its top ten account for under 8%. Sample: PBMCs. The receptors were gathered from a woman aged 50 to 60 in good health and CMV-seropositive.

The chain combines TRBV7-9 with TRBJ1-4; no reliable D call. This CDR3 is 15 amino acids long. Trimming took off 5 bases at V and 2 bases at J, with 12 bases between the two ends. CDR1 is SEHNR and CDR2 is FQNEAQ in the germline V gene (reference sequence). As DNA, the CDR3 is TGTGCCAGCAGCCACCAGGTAGAGACTAATGAAAAACTGTTTTTT. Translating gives CASSHQVETNEKLFF.

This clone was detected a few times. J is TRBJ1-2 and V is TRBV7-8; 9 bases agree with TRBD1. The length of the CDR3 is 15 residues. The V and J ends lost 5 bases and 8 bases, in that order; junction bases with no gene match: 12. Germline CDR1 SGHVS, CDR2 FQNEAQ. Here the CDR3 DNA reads TGTGCCAGCAGCCAGCAGGGACAGGGAATTTTGGGCTACACCTTC. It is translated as CASSQQGQGILGYTF.

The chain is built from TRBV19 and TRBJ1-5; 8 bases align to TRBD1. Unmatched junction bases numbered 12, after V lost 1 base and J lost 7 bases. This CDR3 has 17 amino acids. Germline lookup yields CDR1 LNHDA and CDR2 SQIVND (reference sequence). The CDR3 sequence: CASSIVRTGTRTQPQHF. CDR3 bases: TGTGCCAGTAGTATAGTACGGACAGGGACAAGAACCCAGCCCCAGCATTTT. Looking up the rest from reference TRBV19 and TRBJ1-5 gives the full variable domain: DGGITQSPKYLFRKEGQNVTLSCEQNLNHDAMYWYRQDPGQGLRLIYYSQIVNDFQKGDIAEGYSVSREKKESFPLTVTSAQKNPTAFYLCASSIVRTGTRTQPQHFGDGTRLSIL.

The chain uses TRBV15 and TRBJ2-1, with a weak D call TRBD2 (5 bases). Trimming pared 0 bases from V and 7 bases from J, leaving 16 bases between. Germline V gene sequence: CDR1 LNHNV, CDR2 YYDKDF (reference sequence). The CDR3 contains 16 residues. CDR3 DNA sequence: TGTGCCACCAGCAGAGAGAGGAGGCTTCCTAGGAATGAGCAGTTCTTC. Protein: CATSRERRLPRNEQFF.

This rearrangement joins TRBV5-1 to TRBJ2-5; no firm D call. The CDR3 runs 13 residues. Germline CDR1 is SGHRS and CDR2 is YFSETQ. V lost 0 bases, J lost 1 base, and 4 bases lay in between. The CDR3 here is CASSLDTQETQYF. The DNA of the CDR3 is TGCGCCAGCAGCTTGGACACCCAAGAGACCCAGTACTTC.

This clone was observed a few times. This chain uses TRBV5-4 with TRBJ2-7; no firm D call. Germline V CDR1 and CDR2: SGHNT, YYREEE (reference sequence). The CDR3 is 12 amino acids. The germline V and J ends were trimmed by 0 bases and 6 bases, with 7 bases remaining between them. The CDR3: CASSLGFGEQYF. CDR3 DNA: TGTGCCAGCAGCTTGGGGTTCGGCGAGCAGTACTTC.

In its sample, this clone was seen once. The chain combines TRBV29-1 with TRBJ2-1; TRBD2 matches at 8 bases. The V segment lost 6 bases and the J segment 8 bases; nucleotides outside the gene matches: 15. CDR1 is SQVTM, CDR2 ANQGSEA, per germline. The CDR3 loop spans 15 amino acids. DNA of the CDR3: TGCAGCGTGGTCCCGACGGGGCGGGGGGTTGATGAGCAGTTCTTC. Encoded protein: CSVVPTGRGVDEQFF.